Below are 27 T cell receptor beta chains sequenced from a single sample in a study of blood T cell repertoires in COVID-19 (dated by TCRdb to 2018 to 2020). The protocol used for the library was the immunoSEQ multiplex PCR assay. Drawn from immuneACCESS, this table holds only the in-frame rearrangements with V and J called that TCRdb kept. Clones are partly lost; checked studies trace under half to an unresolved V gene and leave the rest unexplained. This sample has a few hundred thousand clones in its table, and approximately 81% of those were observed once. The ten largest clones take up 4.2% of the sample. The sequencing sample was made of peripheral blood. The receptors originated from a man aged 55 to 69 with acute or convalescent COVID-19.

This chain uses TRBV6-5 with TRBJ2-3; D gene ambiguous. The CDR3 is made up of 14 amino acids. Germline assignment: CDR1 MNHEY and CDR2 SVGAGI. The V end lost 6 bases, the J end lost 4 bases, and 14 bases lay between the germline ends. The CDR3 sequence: CASSQVGRSDTQYF. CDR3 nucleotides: TGTGCCAGCAGCCAGGTCGGTCGTTCAGATACGCAGTATTTT.

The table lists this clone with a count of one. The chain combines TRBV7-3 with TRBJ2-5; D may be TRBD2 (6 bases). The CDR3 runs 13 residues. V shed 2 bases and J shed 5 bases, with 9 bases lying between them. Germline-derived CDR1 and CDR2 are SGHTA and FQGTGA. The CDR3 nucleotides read TGTGCCAGCAGCTTATCACGGGGGGAGACCCAGTACTTC. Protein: CASSLSRGETQYF.

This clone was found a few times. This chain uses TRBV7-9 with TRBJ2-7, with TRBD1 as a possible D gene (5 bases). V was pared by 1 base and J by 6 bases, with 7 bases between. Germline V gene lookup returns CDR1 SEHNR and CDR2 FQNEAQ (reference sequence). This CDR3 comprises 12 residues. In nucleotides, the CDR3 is TGTGCCAGCAGCTTAGGGGGCGCCGAGCAGTACTTC. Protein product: CASSLGGAEQYF.

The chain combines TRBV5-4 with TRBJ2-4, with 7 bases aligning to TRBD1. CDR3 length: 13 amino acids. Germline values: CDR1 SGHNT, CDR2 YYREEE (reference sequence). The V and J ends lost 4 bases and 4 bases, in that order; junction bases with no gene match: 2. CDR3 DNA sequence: TGTGCCAGCAGCCCGGGACAGAAAAACATTCAGTACTTC. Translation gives CASSPGQKNIQYF.

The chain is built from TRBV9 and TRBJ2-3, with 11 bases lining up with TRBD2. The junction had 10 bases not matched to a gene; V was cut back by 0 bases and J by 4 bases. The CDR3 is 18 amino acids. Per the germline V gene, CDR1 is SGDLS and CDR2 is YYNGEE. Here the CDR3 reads CASSVGTLAGARADTQYF. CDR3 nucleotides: TGTGCCAGCAGCGTAGGGACACTAGCGGGAGCTCGCGCAGATACGCAGTATTTT.

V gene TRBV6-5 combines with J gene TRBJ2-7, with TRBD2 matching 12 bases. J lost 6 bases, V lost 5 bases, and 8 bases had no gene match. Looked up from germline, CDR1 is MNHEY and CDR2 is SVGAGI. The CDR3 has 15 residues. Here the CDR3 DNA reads TGTGCCAGCAGTCCTAGCGGGAGGGAAACTGGCGAGCAGTACTTC. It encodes CASSPSGRETGEQYF.

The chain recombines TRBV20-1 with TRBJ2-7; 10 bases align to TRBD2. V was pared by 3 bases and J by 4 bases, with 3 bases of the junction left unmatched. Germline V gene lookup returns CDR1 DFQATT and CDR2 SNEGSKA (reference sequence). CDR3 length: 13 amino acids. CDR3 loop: CSASGLAEYEQYF. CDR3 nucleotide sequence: TGCAGTGCTAGTGGACTAGCGGAATACGAGCAGTACTTC.

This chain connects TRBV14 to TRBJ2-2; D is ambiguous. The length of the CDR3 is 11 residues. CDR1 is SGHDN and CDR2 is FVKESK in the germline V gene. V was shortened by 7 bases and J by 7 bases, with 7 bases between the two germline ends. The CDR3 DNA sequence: TGTGCCAGCACCCTAGGCGGGGAGCTGTTTTTT. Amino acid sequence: CASTLGGELFF. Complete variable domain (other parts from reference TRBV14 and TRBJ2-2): EAGVTQFPSHSVIEKGQTVTLRCDPISGHDNLYWYRRVMGKEIKFLLHFVKESKQDESGMPNNRFLAERTGGTYSTLKVQPAELEDSGVYFCASTLGGELFFGEGSRLTVL.

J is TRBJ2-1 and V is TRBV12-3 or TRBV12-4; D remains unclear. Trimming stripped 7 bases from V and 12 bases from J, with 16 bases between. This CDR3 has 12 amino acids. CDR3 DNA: TGTGCCAGCACAAATTACGGAGTCTGGCAGTTCTTC. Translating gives CASTNYGVWQFF.

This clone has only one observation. The CDR3 coding sequence is TGTGCCAGCAGCCAAGCCGGGACAGGGACCGAAAAACTGTTTTTT. Protein sequence: CASSQAGTGTEKLFF. The chain uses TRBV4-2 and TRBJ1-4; TRBD1 matches 9 bases. The trim removed 1 base at V and 8 bases at J, leaving 5 bases unmatched. From germline, CDR1 is LGHNA and CDR2 YNFKEQ. This CDR3 has 15 residues.

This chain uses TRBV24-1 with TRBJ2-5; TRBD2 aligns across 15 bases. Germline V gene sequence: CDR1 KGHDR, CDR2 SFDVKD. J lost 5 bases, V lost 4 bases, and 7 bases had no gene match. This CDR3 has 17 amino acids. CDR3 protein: CATSDGLAGGDRETQYF. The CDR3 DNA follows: TGTGCCACCAGTGACGGACTAGCGGGAGGGGACCGGGAGACCCAGTACTTC.

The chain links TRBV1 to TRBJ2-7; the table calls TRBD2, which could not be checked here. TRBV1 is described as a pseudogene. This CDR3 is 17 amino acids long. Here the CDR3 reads CTSSQAREGYSSYEQYF. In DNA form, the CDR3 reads TGCACCAGCAGCCAAGCCCGGGAGGGGTACAGCTCCTACGAGCAGTACTTC.

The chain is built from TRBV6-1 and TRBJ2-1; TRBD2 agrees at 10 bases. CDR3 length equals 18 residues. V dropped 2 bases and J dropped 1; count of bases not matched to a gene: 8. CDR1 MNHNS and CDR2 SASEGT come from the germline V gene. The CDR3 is CASSENPLAGASYNEQFF. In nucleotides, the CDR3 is TGTGCCAGCAGTGAAAACCCCCTAGCGGGAGCGTCCTACAATGAGCAGTTCTTC.

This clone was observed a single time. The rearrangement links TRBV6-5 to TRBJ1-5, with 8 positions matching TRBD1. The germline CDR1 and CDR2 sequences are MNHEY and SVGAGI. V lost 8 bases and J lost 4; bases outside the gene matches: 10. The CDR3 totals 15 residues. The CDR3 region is CASSPGTGTNQPQHF. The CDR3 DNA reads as TGTGCCAGCTCCCCGGGGACAGGCACGAATCAGCCCCAGCATTTT.

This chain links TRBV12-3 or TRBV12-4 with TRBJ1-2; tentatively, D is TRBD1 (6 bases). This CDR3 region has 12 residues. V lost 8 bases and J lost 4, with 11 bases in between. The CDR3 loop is CASAKQGYGYTF. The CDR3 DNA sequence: TGTGCCAGCGCAAAACAGGGCTATGGCTACACCTTC.

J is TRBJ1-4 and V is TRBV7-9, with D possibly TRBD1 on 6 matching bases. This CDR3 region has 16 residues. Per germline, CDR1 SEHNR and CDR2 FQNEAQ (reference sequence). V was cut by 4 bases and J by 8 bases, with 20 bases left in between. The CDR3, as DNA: TGTGCCAGCAGCTACCCGCTGGGCAGGGGCTCCGAAAAACTGTTTTTT. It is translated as CASSYPLGRGSEKLFF.

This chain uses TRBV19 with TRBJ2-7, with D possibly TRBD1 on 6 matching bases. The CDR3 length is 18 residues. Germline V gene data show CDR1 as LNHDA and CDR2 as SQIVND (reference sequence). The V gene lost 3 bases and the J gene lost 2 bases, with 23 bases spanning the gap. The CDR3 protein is CASSIPPHREKVPYEQYF. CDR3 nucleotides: TGTGCCAGTAGTATTCCCCCACACAGGGAGAAGGTCCCCTACGAGCAGTACTTC.

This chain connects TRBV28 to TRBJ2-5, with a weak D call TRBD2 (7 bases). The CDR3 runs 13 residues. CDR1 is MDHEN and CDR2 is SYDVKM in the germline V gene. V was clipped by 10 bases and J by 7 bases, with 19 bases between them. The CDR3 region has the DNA TGTGCCACCCGCGGGGGCGGTAGCGGGACCCAGTACTTC. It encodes CATRGGGSGTQYF.

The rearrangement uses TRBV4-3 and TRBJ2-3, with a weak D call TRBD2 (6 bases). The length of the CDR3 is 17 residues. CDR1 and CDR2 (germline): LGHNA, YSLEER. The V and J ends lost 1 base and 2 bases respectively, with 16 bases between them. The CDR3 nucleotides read TGCGCCAGCAGCCAAGCCGGGAGCCCCGCCATCACAGATACGCAGTATTTT. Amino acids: CASSQAGSPAITDTQYF.

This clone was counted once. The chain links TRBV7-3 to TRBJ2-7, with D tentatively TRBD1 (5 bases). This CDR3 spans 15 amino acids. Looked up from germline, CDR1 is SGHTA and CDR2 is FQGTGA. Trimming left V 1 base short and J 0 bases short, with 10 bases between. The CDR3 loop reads CASSLNQGTSYEQYF. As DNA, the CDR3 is TGTGCCAGCAGCTTAAATCAGGGCACCTCCTACGAGCAGTACTTC.

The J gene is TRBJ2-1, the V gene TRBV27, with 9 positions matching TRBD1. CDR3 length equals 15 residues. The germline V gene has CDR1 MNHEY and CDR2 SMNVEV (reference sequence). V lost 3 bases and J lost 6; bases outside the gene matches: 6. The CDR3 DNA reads TGTGCCAGCAGTTTCCGGGGACAGGGCTTCAATGAGCAGTTCTTC. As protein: CASSFRGQGFNEQFF.

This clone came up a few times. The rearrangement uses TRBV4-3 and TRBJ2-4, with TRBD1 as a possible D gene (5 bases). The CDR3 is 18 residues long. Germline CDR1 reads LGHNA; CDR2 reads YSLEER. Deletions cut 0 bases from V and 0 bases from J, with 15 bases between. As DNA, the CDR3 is TGCGCCAGCAGCCAAGATCTTATATGGACAATAGCCAAAAACATTCAGTACTTC. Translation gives CASSQDLIWTIAKNIQYF.

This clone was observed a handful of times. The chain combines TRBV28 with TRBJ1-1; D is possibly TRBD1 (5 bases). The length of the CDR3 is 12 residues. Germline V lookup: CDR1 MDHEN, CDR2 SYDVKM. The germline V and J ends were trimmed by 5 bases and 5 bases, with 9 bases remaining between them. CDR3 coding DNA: TGTGCCAGCAGTCTCAGGGTAACTGAAGCTTTCTTT. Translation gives CASSLRVTEAFF.

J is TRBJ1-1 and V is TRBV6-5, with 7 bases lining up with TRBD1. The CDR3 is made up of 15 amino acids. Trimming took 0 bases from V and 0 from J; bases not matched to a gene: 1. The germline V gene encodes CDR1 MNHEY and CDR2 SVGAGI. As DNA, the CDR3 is TGTGCCAGCAGTTACTCGGACAGGATGAACACTGAAGCTTTCTTT. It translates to CASSYSDRMNTEAFF.

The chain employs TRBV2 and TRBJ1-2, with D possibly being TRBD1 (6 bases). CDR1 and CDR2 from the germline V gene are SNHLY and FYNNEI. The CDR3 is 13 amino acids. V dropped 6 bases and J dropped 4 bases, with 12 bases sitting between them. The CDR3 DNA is TGTGCCAGCAGCGTAACAGGGATCTATGGCTACACCTTC. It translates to CASSVTGIYGYTF.

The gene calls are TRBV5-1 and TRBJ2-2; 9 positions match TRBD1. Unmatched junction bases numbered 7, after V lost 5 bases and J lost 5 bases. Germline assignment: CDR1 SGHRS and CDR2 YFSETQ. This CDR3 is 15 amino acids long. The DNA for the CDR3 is TGCGCCAGCAGGCGCACAGGGGGCGAAACCGGGGAGCTGTTTTTT. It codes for CASRRTGGETGELFF.

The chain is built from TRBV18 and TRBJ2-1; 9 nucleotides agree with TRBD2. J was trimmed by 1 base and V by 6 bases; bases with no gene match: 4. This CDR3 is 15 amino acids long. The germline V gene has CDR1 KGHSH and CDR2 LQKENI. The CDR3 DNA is TGTGCCAGCTCCTTAGCGGGAGCATCCTACAATGAGCAGTTCTTC. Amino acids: CASSLAGASYNEQFF.